This T cell receptor (beta chain) was identified during a study of identifying expanded T cells in peripheral blood. General study results and limits: Approximately two-week clone count variance significantly increased as total template count grew.

CDR3 length: 16 amino acids. A note on this clone: What it binds is unknown.

Clones were sequenced by immunoSEQ multiplex PCR, and TCRdb holds only the in-frame ones, with some missing. The table lists about 110,000 clones, about nine tenths of them singletons. Sequencing was carried out using blood. The V and J genes are TRBV21-1 and TRBJ1-2; the DNA was not compared with TRBD1, the D call given in the table. TRBV21-1 is assigned pseudogene status. The sequence derives from a person between 18 and 70 years old in good health. For the CDR3, the DNA is TGTGCCAGCAGCATCAAAACCGGGACAGGGGCGAATGGCTACACCTTC. Translated: CASSIKTGTGANGYTF.